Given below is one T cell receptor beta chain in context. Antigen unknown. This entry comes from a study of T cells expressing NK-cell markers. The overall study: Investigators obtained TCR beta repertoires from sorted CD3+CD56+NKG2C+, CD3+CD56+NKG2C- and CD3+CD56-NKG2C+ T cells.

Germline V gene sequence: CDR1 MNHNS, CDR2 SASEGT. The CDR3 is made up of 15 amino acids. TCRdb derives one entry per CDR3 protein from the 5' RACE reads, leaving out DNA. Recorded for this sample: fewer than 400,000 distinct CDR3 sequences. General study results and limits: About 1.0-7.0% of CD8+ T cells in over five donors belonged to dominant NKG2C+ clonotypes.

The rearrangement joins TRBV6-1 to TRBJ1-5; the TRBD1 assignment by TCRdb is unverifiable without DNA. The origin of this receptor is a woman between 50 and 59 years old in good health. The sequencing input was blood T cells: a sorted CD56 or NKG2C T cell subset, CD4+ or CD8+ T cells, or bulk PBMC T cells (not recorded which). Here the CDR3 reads CASSEYKAPGQPQHF.